The TCR beta chain under discussion was sequenced for a study of neoadjuvant nivolumab and ipilimumab in lung cancer. Trimming cost V 2 bases and J 1 base, with 8 bases left between them. There are 14 residues in the CDR3. Germline lookup yields CDR1 SGHAT and CDR2 FQNNGV. Clones were sequenced by immunoSEQ multiplex PCR, and TCRdb holds only the in-frame ones, with some missing. The table includes around 24,000 clones, around 83% detected once. The rearrangement joins TRBV11-2 to TRBJ1-1, with D unresolved. Sequenced material: tumor tissue, taken after neoadjuvant nivolumab, alone or with ipilimumab, at or shortly before surgery. The sequence was collected from an adult with non-small cell lung cancer. This CDR3 is CASSLFTGNTEAFF. CDR3 bases: TGTGCCAGCAGCTTATTCACGGGGAACACTGAAGCTTTCTTT.